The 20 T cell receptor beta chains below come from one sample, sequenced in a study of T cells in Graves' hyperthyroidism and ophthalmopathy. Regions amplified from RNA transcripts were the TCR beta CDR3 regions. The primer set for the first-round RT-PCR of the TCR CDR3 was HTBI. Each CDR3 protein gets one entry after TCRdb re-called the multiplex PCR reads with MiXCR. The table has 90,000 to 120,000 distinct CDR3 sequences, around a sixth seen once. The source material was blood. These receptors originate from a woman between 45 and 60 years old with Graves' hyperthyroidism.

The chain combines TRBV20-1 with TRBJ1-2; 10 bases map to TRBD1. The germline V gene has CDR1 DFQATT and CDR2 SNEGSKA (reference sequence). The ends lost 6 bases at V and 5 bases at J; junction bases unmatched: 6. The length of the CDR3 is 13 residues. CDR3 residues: CSAKGTGEYGYTF. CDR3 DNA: TGCAGTGCAAAGGGGACAGGGGAATATGGCTACACCTTC.

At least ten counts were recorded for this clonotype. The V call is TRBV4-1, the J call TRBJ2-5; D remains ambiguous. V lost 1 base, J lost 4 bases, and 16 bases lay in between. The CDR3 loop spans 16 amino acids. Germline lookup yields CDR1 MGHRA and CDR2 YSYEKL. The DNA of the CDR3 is TGCGCCAGCAGCCAAGGGTCGGGCCCGAGAGGAGAGACCCAGTACTTC. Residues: CASSQGSGPRGETQYF.

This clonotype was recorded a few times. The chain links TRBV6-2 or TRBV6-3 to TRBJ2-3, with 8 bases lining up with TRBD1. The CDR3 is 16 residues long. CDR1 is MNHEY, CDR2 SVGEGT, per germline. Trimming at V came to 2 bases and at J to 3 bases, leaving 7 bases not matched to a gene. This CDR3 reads CASSYRGRGRTDTQYF. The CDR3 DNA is TGTGCCAGCAGTTACCGCGGCAGGGGGCGTACAGATACGCAGTATTTT.

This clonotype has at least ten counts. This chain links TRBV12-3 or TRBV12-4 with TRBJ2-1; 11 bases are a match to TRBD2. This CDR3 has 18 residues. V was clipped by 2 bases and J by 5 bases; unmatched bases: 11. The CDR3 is CASSLRLQISGRDNEQFF. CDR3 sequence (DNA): TGTGCCAGCAGTTTAAGACTACAGATTAGCGGGAGGGACAATGAGCAGTTCTTC.

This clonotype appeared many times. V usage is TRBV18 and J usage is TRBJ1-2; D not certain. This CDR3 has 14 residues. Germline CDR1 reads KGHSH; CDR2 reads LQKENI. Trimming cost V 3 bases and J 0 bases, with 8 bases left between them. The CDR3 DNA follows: TGTGCCAGCTCACCCGGCTCCTCTAACTATGGCTACACCTTC. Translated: CASSPGSSNYGYTF.

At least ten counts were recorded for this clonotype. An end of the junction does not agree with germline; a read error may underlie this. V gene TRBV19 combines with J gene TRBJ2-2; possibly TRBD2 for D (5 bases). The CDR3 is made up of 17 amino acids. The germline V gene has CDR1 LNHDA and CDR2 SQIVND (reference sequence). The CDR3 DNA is TGTGCCAGTGGTATAGGCTGGGGAGCGGTCAACACCGGGGAGCTGTTTTTT. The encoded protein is CASGIGWGAVNTGELFF.

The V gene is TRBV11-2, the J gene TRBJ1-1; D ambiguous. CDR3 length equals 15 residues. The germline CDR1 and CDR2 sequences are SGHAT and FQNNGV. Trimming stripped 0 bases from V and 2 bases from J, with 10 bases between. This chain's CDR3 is CASSLDPATNTEAFF. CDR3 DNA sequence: TGTGCCAGCAGCTTAGATCCAGCCACCAACACTGAAGCTTTCTTT.

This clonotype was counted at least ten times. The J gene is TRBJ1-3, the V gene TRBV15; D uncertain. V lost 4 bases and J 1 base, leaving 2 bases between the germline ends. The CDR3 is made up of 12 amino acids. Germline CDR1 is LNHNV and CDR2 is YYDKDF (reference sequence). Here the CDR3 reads CATSKSGNTIYF. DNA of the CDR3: TGTGCCACCAGCAAATCTGGAAACACCATATATTTT.

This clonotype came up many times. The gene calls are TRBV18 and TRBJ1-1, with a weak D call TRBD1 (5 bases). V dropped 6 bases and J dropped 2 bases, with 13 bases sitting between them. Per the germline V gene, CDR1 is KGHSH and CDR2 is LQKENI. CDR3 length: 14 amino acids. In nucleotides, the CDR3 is TGTGCCAGCTCCCTCGGGACCGTCAACACTGAAGCTTTCTTT. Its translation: CASSLGTVNTEAFF.

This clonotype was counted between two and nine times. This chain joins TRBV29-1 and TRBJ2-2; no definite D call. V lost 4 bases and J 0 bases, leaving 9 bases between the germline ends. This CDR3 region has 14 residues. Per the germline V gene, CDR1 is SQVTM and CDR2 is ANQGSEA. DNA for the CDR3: TGCAGCGTTGTATCGGCCGCGAACACCGGGGAGCTGTTTTTT. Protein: CSVVSAANTGELFF.

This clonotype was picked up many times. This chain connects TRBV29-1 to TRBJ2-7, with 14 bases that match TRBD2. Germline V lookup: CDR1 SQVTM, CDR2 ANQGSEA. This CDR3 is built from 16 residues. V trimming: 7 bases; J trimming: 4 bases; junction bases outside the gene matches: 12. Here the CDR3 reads CSATPGTSGSRYEQYF. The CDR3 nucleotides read TGCAGCGCCACACCCGGGACTAGCGGGAGCCGTTACGAGCAGTACTTC.

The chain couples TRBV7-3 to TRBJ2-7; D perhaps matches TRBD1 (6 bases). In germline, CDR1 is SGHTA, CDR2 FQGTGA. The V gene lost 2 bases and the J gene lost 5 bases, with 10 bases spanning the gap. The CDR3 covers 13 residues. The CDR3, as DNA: TGTGCCAGCAGCTTACAGGGGCCCCACGAGCAGTACTTC. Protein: CASSLQGPHEQYF.

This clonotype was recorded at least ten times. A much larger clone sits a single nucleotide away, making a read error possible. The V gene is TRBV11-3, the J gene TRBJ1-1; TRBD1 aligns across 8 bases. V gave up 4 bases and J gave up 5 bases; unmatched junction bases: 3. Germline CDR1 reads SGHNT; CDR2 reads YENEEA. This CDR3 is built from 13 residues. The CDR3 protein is CASSSNRGTEAFF. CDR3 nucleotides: TGTGCCAGCAGCTCGAACAGGGGGACTGAAGCTTTCTTT. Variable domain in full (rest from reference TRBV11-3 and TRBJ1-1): EAGVVQSPRYKIIEKKQPVAFWCNPISGHNTLYWYLQNLGQGPELLIRYENEEAVDDSQLPKDRFSAERLKGVDSTLKIQPAELGDSAVYLCASSSNRGTEAFFGQGTRLTVV.

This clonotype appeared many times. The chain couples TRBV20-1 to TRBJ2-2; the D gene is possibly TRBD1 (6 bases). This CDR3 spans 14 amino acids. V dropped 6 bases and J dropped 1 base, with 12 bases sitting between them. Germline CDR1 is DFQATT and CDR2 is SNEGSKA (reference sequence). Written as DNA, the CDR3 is TGCAGTGCACCGGGACAAGTGAACACCGGGGAGCTGTTTTTT. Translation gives CSAPGQVNTGELFF.

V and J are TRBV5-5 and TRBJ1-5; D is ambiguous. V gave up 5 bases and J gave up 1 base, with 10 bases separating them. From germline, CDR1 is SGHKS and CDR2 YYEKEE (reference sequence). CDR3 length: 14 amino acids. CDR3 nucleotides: TGTGCCAGCAGTGAGGTTGGCAGCAATCAGCCCCAGCATTTT. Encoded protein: CASSEVGSNQPQHF.

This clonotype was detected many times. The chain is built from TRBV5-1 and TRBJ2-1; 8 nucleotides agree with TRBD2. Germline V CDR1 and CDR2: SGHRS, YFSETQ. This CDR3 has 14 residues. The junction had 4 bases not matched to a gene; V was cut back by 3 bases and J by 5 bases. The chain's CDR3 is CASSSGLGDNEQFF. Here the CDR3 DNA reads TGCGCCAGCAGCTCGGGACTAGGAGACAATGAGCAGTTCTTC.

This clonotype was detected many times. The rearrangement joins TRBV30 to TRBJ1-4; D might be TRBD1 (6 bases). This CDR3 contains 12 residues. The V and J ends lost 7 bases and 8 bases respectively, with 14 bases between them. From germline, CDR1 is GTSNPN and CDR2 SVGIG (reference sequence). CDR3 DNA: TGTGCCTCACAGACAGGATTCGAAAAACTGTTTTTT. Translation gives CASQTGFEKLFF.

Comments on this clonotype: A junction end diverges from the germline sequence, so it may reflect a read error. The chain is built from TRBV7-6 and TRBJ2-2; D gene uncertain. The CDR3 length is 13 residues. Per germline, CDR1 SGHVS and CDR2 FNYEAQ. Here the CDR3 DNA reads TGTACCAGCAGCTTAGAGCCTTTGGGGGAGCTGTTTTTT. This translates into CTSSLEPLGELFF. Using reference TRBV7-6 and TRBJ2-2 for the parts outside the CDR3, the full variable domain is GAGVSQSPRYKVTKRGQDVALRCDPISGHVSLYWYRQALGQGPEFLTYFNYEAQQDKSGLPNDRFSAERPEGSISTLTIQRTEQRDSAMYRCTSSLEPLGELFFGEGSRLTVL.

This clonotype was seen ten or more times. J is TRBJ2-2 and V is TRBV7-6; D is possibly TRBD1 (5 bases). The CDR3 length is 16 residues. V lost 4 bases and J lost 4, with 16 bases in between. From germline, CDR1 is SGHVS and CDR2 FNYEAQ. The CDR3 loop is CASSSPRGRVTGELFF. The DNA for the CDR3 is TGTGCCAGCAGCTCCCCTAGGGGTCGCGTCACCGGGGAGCTGTTTTTT. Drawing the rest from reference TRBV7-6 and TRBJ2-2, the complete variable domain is GAGVSQSPRYKVTKRGQDVALRCDPISGHVSLYWYRQALGQGPEFLTYFNYEAQQDKSGLPNDRFSAERPEGSISTLTIQRTEQRDSAMYRCASSSPRGRVTGELFFGEGSRLTVL.

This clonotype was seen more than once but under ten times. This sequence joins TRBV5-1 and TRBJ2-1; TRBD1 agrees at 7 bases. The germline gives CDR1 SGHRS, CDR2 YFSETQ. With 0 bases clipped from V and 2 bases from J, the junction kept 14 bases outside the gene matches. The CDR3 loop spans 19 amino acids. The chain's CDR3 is CASSLERYTYRGAYNEQFF. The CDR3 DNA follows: TGCGCCAGCAGCTTGGAGAGGTATACTTACAGGGGCGCCTACAATGAGCAGTTCTTC.